The 16 T cell receptor beta chains below all came from one sample that was sequenced in a study of response to subunit inactivated influenza vaccine. TCRdb recomputed calls from the RT-PCR reads with MiXCR, one row per CDR3 protein. The table shows just over 300,000 distinct CDR3 sequences, with 20% to 25% occurring only once. Specimen: PBMCs from blood, collected around 22 months after vaccination. These receptors were collected from a man in his fifties or sixties who received an inactivated influenza vaccine.

This clonotype has only a few counts. CDR3 region: CASSSDRGYGYTF. The CDR3 DNA is TGTGCCAGCAGTTCGGACAGGGGATATGGCTACACCTTC. This sequence joins TRBV6-5 and TRBJ1-2; 9 bases align to TRBD1. Germline assignment: CDR1 MNHEY and CDR2 SVGAGI. The length of the CDR3 is 13 residues. Unmatched junction bases numbered 2, after V lost 4 bases and J lost 5 bases.

V is TRBV30 and J is TRBJ1-6; TRBD1 matches 10 bases. The CDR3 sequence is 14 residues long. V dropped 2 bases and J dropped 9; count of bases not matched to a gene: 4. Germline V CDR1 and CDR2: GTSNPN, SVGIG (reference sequence). CDR3 sequence reads: CAWSTGQGSSPLHF. The DNA of the CDR3 is TGTGCCTGGAGTACGGGACAGGGGTCTTCACCCCTCCACTTT.

This clonotype was seen only a few times. The gene calls are TRBV4-3 and TRBJ1-5, with D unresolved. The CDR3 covers 13 residues. CDR1 and CDR2 from the germline V gene are LGHNA and YSLEER. Trimming took off 1 base at V and 8 bases at J, with 9 bases between the two ends. The CDR3 sequence: CASSQGVWEPQHF. The CDR3, as DNA: TGCGCCAGCAGCCAAGGGGTCTGGGAGCCCCAGCATTTT.

The table lists this clonotype with a count of one. The chain has TRBV20-1 and TRBJ2-7; D remains ambiguous. This CDR3 is 15 amino acids long. Germline V gene data show CDR1 as DFQATT and CDR2 as SNEGSKA (reference sequence). V shed 0 bases and J shed 2 bases, with 14 bases lying between them. In DNA, the CDR3 is TGCAGTGCTAGAGATCTGCGGCAGGTCGCCTACGAGCAGTACTTC. It specifies CSARDLRQVAYEQYF.

This clonotype was seen repeatedly, ten times or more. V usage is TRBV2 and J usage is TRBJ2-3; 7 nucleotides match TRBD2. This CDR3 comprises 17 residues. V lost 2 bases, J lost 1 base, and 9 bases stayed unmatched. Germline CDR1 and CDR2: SNHLY and FYNNEI. In nucleotides, the CDR3 is TGTGCCAGCAGTGAATCGTTGGGAGGGCCTGGCACAGATACGCAGTATTTT. Translated, it gives CASSESLGGPGTDTQYF.

This clonotype was counted only a few times. The chain combines TRBV5-4 with TRBJ1-4, with D tentatively TRBD1 (6 bases). The CDR3 runs 15 residues. Germline V CDR1 and CDR2: SGHNT, YYREEE (reference sequence). Deletions cut 4 bases from V and 0 bases from J, with 10 bases between. DNA for the CDR3: TGTGCCAGCAGCCCAGGACAGACAACTAATGAAAAACTGTTTTTT. It specifies CASSPGQTTNEKLFF.

The V call is TRBV5-1, the J call TRBJ1-1; perhaps TRBD1 as D (6 bases). Germline V gene sequence: CDR1 SGHRS, CDR2 YFSETQ. The CDR3 runs to 15 residues. Trimming cost V 3 bases and J 1 base, with 13 bases left between them. The CDR3 region has the DNA TGCGCCAGCAGCTCTTCCGGGACAACGAACACTGAAGCTTTCTTT. Translated, it gives CASSSSGTTNTEAFF. Complete variable domain (other parts from reference TRBV5-1 and TRBJ1-1): KAGVTQTPRYLIKTRGQQVTLSCSPISGHRSVSWYQQTPGQGLQFLFEYFSETQRNKGNFPGRFSGRQFSNSRSEMNVSTLELGDSALYLCASSSSGTTNTEAFFGQGTRLTVV.

The chain uses TRBV5-6 and TRBJ2-7, with a possible D match to TRBD1 (6 bases). Germline lookup yields CDR1 SGHDT and CDR2 YYEEEE. The CDR3 length is 15 residues. Trimming cost V 4 bases and J 3 bases, with 17 bases left between them. CDR3 coding DNA: TGTGCCAGCAGCCCTGGACAGAGCGCCTTCTACGAGCAGTACTTC. Its protein product is CASSPGQSAFYEQYF.

Only a few counts were recorded for this clonotype. The V gene is TRBV7-2, the J gene TRBJ2-3, with 9 bases matching TRBD2. The CDR3 is 16 residues long. CDR1 is SGHTA and CDR2 is FQGNSA in the germline V gene. V lost 4 bases and J lost 0; bases outside the gene matches: 5. The CDR3 sequence is CASSSRLADSTDTQYF. CDR3 DNA sequence: TGTGCCAGCAGCTCCAGACTAGCGGATAGCACAGATACGCAGTATTTT.

The chain links TRBV5-6 to TRBJ2-5; D is perhaps TRBD2 (5 bases). There are 13 residues in the CDR3. Germline values: CDR1 SGHDT, CDR2 YYEEEE. Trimming removed 1 base from V and 5 bases from J, with 9 bases in between. The CDR3 nucleotides are TGTGCCAGCAGCTTGACTAGGTCGGAGACCCAGTACTTC. Encoded protein: CASSLTRSETQYF. The full variable domain, in which reference TRBV5-6 and TRBJ2-5 provide the parts outside the CDR3, is DAGVTQSPTHLIKTRGQQVTLRCSPKSGHDTVSWYQQALGQGPQFIFQYYEEEERQRGNFPDRFSGHQFPNYSSELNVNALLLGDSALYLCASSLTRSETQYFGPGTRLLVL.

V is TRBV21-1 and J is TRBJ2-6. TRBV21-1 is a pseudogene. CDR3 length: 14 residues. Written as DNA, the CDR3 is TGTGCCAGCAAACGCTGGTCTGGGGCCAACGTCCTGACTTTC. Its protein is CASKRWSGANVLTF.

The CDR3 nucleotides are TGTGCCAGCAGCTACCAGGGCTACGAGCAGTACTTC. It translates to CASSYQGYEQYF. V and J are TRBV5-4 and TRBJ2-7, with TRBD1 as a possible D gene (5 bases). Germline V lookup: CDR1 SGHNT, CDR2 YYREEE (reference sequence). V was pared by 3 bases and J by 3 bases, with 7 bases between. This CDR3 comprises 12 residues. Combining the CDR3 with reference TRBV5-4 and TRBJ2-7 gives the whole variable domain ETGVTQSPTHLIKTRGQQVTLRCSSQSGHNTVSWYQQALGQGPQFIFQYYREEENGRGNFPPRFSGLQFPNYSSELNVNALELDDSALYLCASSYQGYEQYFGPGTRLTVT.

The chain recombines TRBV5-1 with TRBJ2-7, with 7 positions matching TRBD1. Germline trimming cut 2 bases from V and 0 bases from J; bases unmatched to any gene: 5. This CDR3 contains 15 residues. CDR1 and CDR2 (germline): SGHRS, YFSETQ. The CDR3 DNA follows: TGCGCCAGCAGCTTCGATGGACAGGCCTCCTACGAGCAGTACTTC. Protein: CASSFDGQASYEQYF.

A few counts support this clonotype. The gene calls are TRBV25-1 and TRBJ1-2, with a weak D call TRBD1 (5 bases). V was shortened by 6 bases and J by 4 bases, with 12 bases between the two germline ends. This CDR3 region has 13 residues. The germline V gene has CDR1 MGHDK and CDR2 SYGVNS. The CDR3 sequence is CASSGGALYGYTF. Here the CDR3 DNA reads TGTGCCAGCAGCGGAGGGGCCCTCTATGGCTACACCTTC.

The count of this clonotype is one. V usage is TRBV7-2 and J usage is TRBJ2-7; maybe TRBD2 (7 bases). Germline V gives CDR1 SGHTA, CDR2 FQGNSA. The CDR3 has 14 residues. The V end lost 2 bases, the J end lost 6 bases, and 14 bases lay between the germline ends. In nucleotides, the CDR3 is TGTGCCAGCAGCTTATCCCGGGGGGCCCTCGAGCAGTACTTC. This sequence encodes CASSLSRGALEQYF. Variable domain in full (rest from reference TRBV7-2 and TRBJ2-7): GAGVSQSPSNKVTEKGKDVELRCDPISGHTALYWYRQSLGQGLEFLIYFQGNSAPDKSGLPSDRFSAERTGGSVSTLTIQRTQQEDSAVYLCASSLSRGALEQYFGPGTRLTVT.

DNA for the CDR3: TGTGCCAGCAGCTGGACTGGGATAGGAGGGCCCCAGCATTTT. Its translation: CASSWTGIGGPQHF. This chain links TRBV28 with TRBJ1-5, with no clear D. V was cut by 6 bases and J by 9 bases, with 18 bases left in between. CDR1 is MDHEN, CDR2 SYDVKM, per germline. The CDR3 consists of 14 residues.